This TCR beta chain comes out of a study of blood T cell repertoires in COVID-19. Clones were sequenced by immunoSEQ multiplex PCR, and TCRdb holds only the in-frame ones, with some missing. This table has approximately 300,000 clones, around 90% appearing once. Between the trimmed V and J ends, which lost 6 bases and 7 bases, there was a span of 9 bases. This CDR3 has 12 residues. The sequenced sample was PBMCs or T cells enriched from blood (not recorded which). The chain couples TRBV12-3 or TRBV12-4 to TRBJ2-2, with D perhaps matching TRBD2 (5 bases). The sequence came from a man aged 55 to 70 who had recovered from COVID-19. The CDR3, as DNA: TGTGCCAGCAGGAAGAGGGACGGGGAGCTGTTTTTT. This translates into CASRKRDGELFF.